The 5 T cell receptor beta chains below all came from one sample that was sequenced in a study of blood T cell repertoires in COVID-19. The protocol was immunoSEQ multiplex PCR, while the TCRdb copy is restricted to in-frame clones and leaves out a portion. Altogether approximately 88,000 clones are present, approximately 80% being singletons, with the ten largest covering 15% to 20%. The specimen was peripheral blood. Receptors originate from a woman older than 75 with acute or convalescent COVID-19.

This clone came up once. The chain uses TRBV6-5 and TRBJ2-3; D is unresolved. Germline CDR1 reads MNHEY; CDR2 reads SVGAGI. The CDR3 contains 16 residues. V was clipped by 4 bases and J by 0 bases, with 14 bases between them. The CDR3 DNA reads TGTGCCAGCAGTTTAAATCTAGTCTCTAGCACAGATACGCAGTATTTT. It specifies CASSLNLVSSTDTQYF.

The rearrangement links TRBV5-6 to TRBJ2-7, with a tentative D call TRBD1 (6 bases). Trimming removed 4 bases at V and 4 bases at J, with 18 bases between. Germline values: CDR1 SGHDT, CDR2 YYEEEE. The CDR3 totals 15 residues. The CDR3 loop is CASSRPGTPFYEQYF. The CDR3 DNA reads TGTGCCAGCAGCAGACCCGGGACACCTTTTTACGAGCAGTACTTC.

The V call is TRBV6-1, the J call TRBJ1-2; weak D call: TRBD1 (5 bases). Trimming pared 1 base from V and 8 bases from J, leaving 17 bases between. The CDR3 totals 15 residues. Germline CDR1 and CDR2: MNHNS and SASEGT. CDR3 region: CASSEGPGRNVGYTF. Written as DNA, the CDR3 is TGTGCCAGCAGTGAAGGGCCAGGGCGGAATGTCGGCTACACCTTC.

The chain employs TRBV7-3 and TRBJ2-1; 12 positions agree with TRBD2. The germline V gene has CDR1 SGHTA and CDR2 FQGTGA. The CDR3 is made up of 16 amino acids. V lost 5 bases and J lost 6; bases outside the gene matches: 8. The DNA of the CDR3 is TGTGCCAGCAGCCTCACTTCTAGCGGGGGGGCCAATGAGCAGTTCTTC. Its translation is CASSLTSSGGANEQFF.

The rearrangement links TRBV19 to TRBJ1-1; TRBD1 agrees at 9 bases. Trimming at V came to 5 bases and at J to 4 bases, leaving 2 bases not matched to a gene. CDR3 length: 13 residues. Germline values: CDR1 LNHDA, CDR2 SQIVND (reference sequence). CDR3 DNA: TGTGCCAGTAGTCAGGACAGGGGCACTGAAGCTTTCTTT. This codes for CASSQDRGTEAFF.